Listed here is a single T cell receptor beta chain. This specimen comes from a study of regulatory T cells in long-lasting Graves disease. CDR3 regions were amplified by Arm-PCR using iRepertoire HTBI primers to build TCR beta libraries. In the authors' workflow: The identification of approximately 62 TRBV and over eleven TRBJ segments was made across samples. TCRdb analysed the multiplex PCR reads with MiXCR anew, one entry per CDR3 protein. None of the V and J calls come from the authors' own analysis; TCRdb made them. This sample has 320,000 or so distinct CDR3 sequences, with over 15% found just once. Time point here: newly diagnosed GD, antithyroid drugs for less than 3 months. Researchers made the TCR library from RNA that was extracted from PBMCs. Material: peripheral blood mononuclear cells (PBMCs), obtained at new diagnosis, from a patient treated with antithyroid drugs. The origin of this receptor is a female donor with Graves disease.

The DNA for the CDR3 is TGTGCCAGCAGCCCACTAGCGGGAGACAGCTACGAGCAGTACTTC. Protein: CASSPLAGDSYEQYF. This chain uses TRBV3-1 with TRBJ2-7, with TRBD2 identical over 11 bases. The CDR3 length is 15 residues. Germline V gives CDR1 LGHDT, CDR2 YNNKEL (reference sequence). Trimming removed 4 bases from V and 3 bases from J; junction bases left unmatched: 5.